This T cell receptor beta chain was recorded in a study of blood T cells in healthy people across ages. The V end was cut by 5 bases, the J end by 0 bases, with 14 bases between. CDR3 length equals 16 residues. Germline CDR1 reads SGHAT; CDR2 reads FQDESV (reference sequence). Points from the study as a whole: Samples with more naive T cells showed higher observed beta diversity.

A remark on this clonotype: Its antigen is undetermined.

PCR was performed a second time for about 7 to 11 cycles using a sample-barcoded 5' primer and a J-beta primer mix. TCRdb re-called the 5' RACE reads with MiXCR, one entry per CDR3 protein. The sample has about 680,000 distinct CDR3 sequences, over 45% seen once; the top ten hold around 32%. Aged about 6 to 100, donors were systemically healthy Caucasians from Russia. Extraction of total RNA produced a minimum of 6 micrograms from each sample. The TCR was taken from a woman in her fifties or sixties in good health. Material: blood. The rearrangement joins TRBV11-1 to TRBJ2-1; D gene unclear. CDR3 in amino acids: CASSGRARSSYNEQFF. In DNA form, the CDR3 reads TGTGCCAGCAGCGGACGAGCGAGGAGCTCCTACAATGAGCAGTTCTTC.